The clone carrying this TCR beta chain showed up many times. The data originate from a study of blood T cells in healthy people across ages. V shed 0 bases, J shed 5 bases, and the junction held 4 bases outside the gene matches. The CDR3 has 15 amino acids. CDR1 is SGHDT and CDR2 is YYEEEE in the germline V gene. It was with a sample-barcoded 5' primer and a J-beta primer mix that a second PCR of roughly 6 to 11 cycles was run. Sequencing of every sample gave 3 million or more CDR3-containing paired-end reads. TCRdb re-called the 5' RACE reads through MiXCR, storing one row per CDR3 protein. The data hold about 1.6 million distinct CDR3 sequences, with about 35% observed a single time.

The chain recombines TRBV5-6 with TRBJ2-7; TRBD2 matches at 11 bases. This TCR derives from a woman aged 30 to 39 in good health. The sequencing sample was made of blood. CDR3 region: CASSLVAGGPNEQYF. The CDR3 nucleotides read TGTGCCAGCAGCTTGGTAGCGGGAGGGCCCAACGAGCAGTACTTC. The whole variable domain, filled in from reference TRBV5-6 and TRBJ2-7, reads DAGVTQSPTHLIKTRGQQVTLRCSPKSGHDTVSWYQQALGQGPQFIFQYYEEEERQRGNFPDRFSGHQFPNYSSELNVNALLLGDSALYLCASSLVAGGPNEQYFGPGTRLTVT.